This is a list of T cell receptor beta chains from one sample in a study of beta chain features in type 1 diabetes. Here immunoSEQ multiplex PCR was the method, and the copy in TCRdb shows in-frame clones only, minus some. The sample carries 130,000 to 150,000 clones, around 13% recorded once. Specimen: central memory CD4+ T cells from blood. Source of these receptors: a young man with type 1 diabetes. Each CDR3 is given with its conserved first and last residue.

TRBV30	CAWSEDRVRQPQHF
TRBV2	CASSFDREAFF
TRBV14	CASSPGLKPVGEQFF
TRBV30	CAGRRDRAPSGANVLTF
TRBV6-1	CASSDMRDRGEQYF
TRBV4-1	CASSQEAPGDSYEQYF
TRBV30	CAWNRGVNTEAFF
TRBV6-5	CASSLGQGYNSPLHF
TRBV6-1	CASRDKGAMNTEAFF
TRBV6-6	CASSLQPSTDTQYF
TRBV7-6	CASSAYSEDTEAFF
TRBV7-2	CASSSQRTGGPQHF
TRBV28	CASSPPGNSPLHF
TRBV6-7	CASSYSRQCSGQYF
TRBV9	CASSVEGARYNEQFF
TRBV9	CASSVTGDSGNTIYF
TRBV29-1	CSVEVGAYEQYF
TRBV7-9	CASSPRGHQPQHF
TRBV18	CASSPPLTVFNEQFF
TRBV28	CASSLGDRGVVEQFF
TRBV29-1	CSVTGGLTDTQYF
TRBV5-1	CASSSPVGDEQYF
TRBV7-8	CASSLAQDSEAFF
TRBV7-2	CASSITGTGDGYTF
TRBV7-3	CASSFAGAAGYTF
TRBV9	CASSARQGAGTEAFF
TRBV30	CAWTPGQGRANTEAFF
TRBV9	CASSITGDTEAFF
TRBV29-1	CSVSGGTEAFF
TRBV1	CTSSLPCFADTGWDQPQHF
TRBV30	CAWRRRPGTGRVINTGELFF
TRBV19	CASSRDNSYEQYF
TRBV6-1	CASSLIPRGNTEAFF
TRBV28	CASSLLPGQGNHEQYF
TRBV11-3	CASSLEGRAGNTIYF
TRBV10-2	CASGTGKHEQFF
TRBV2	CASSETAGPYGYTF
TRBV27	CASSLRSGPDTQYF
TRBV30	CACRDLGNTIYF
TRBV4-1	CASSPDPQVDQPQHF
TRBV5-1	CASIPTEGKVDEQFF
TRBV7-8	CASSLTGQGEQFF
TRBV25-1	CASSEDNWGGHRNTEAFF
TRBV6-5	CASSQATPSAGYTF
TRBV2	CASKAGGTDTQYF
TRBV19	CASSIGQYGQPQHF
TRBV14	CASSFGRERGTGELFF
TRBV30	CAWSPTRSNQPQHF
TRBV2	CASRRQVPEAFF
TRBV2	CASSEGQGESPLHF